The 24 T cell receptor beta chains given below trace back to one sample, sequenced in a study of cytomegalovirus exposure and HLA in healthy donors. PCR was performed using 60 Vbeta and 13 Jbeta primers. Sequencing was performed with immunoSEQ multiplex PCR; in TCRdb, only in-frame clones are kept and a portion is missing. The sample lists about 150,000 clones, approximately 81% occurring once. Sequences were obtained from PBMCs. The receptors stem from a woman aged 18-29 years in good health and CMV-seronegative.

The chain combines TRBV4-2 with TRBJ2-7, with 9 bases matching TRBD1. This CDR3 has 14 amino acids. V was pared by 2 bases and J by 5 bases, with 4 bases of the junction left unmatched. Germline CDR1 and CDR2: LGHNA and YNFKEQ. The CDR3 loop is CASSQWTGDNEQYF. DNA of the CDR3: TGTGCCAGCAGCCAATGGACAGGGGACAACGAGCAGTACTTC.

The chain recombines TRBV28 with TRBJ2-2, with a weak D call TRBD1 (7 bases). V was clipped by 4 bases and J by 5 bases, with 14 bases between them. Germline lookup yields CDR1 MDHEN and CDR2 SYDVKM. The CDR3 is made up of 15 amino acids. DNA for the CDR3: TGTGCCAGCAGTTCGGAGGGGGCGTGGACCGGGGAGCTGTTTTTT. This translates into CASSSEGAWTGELFF.

This CDR3 is CASSLVGQGAPLGNQPQHF. Written as DNA, the CDR3 is TGCGCCAGCAGCTTGGTAGGACAGGGGGCTCCCTTGGGAAATCAGCCCCAGCATTTT. This chain uses TRBV5-1 with TRBJ1-5, with 11 bases matching TRBD1. Looked up from germline, CDR1 is SGHRS and CDR2 is YFSETQ. The junction had 12 bases not matched to a gene; V was cut back by 0 bases and J by 4 bases. This CDR3 is 19 amino acids long.

The chain carries TRBV9 and TRBJ2-3, with TRBD2 as a possible D gene (6 bases). The CDR3 runs to 15 residues. The germline gives CDR1 SGDLS, CDR2 YYNGEE. Trimming removed 1 base from V and 1 base from J, with 10 bases in between. The CDR3 loop is CASSVSWGGTDTQYF. The DNA of the CDR3 is TGTGCCAGCAGCGTATCGTGGGGGGGCACAGATACGCAGTATTTT.

The rearrangement links TRBV6-5 to TRBJ2-3, with D uncertain. There are 12 residues in the CDR3. V was pared by 0 bases and J by 5 bases, with 3 bases between. The germline V gene has CDR1 MNHEY and CDR2 SVGAGI. In DNA, the CDR3 is TGTGCCAGCAGTTACTCGAGAGATACGCAGTATTTT. The encoded protein is CASSYSRDTQYF.

Notes on this clone: The conserved final phenylalanine or tryptophan is absent from the CDR3, which likely points to a read error. No DNA is shown, since the ends of the CDR3 on it are uncertain; the CDR3 is the one TCRdb lists. The genes are TRBV6-5 and TRBJ2-7; the D segment call TRBD1 is taken from the table without a DNA check. Germline-derived CDR1 and CDR2 are MNHEY and SVGAGI. The CDR3 length is 15 residues, termini included. CDR3 sequence: CASSLGGQGSPALRI.

The rearrangement links TRBV9 to TRBJ2-2; maybe TRBD1 (6 bases). Trimming left V 4 bases short and J 4 bases short, with 14 bases between. Looked up from germline, CDR1 is SGDLS and CDR2 is YYNGEE. This CDR3 region has 15 residues. CDR3 amino acids: CASSSGHGGTGELFF. CDR3 bases: TGTGCCAGCAGCTCGGGACACGGAGGCACCGGGGAGCTGTTTTTT. The full variable domain, rest sourced from reference TRBV9 and TRBJ2-2, is DSGVTQTPKHLITATGQRVTLRCSPRSGDLSVYWYQQSLDQGLQFLIQYYNGEERAKGNILERFSAQQFPDLHSELNLSSLELGDSALYFCASSSGHGGTGELFFGEGSRLTVL.

Comment on this clone: The junction differs from germline at one of its ends, possibly a read error. CDR3 nucleotide sequence: TGCAGCGTTGGTCAGGGCAACTTTGGCTACACCTTC. This sequence encodes CSVGQGNFGYTF. The chain uses TRBV29-1 and TRBJ1-2; a possible D gene is TRBD1 (5 bases). This CDR3 contains 12 residues. Germline assignment: CDR1 SQVTM and CDR2 ANQGSEA.

This chain connects TRBV5-8 to TRBJ1-2; 8 bases align to TRBD1. With 6 bases clipped from V and 4 bases from J, the junction kept 11 bases outside the gene matches. Germline V gene data show CDR1 as SGHTS and CDR2 as YDEGEE. The CDR3 sequence is 15 residues long. The CDR3 DNA reads as TGTGCCAGCAAACGGGGGACAGGAATAAGCTATGGCTACACCTTC. Amino acid sequence: CASKRGTGISYGYTF. The entire variable domain, with the rest obtained from reference TRBV5-8 and TRBJ1-2, is as follows: EAGVTQSPTHLIKTRGQQATLRCSPISGHTSVYWYQQALGLGLQFLLWYDEGEERNRGNFPPRFSGRQFPNYSSELNVNALELEDSALYLCASKRGTGISYGYTFGSGTRLTVV.

The chain carries TRBV5-1 and TRBJ1-5, with 7 positions matching TRBD1. With 4 bases clipped from V and 8 bases from J, the junction kept 9 bases outside the gene matches. CDR1 SGHRS and CDR2 YFSETQ come from the germline V gene. The CDR3 covers 14 residues. The CDR3 nucleotides are TGCGCCAGCAGCCCTACAGGGGCCCGAGAGCCCCAGCATTTT. Translating it yields CASSPTGAREPQHF.

This chain joins TRBV30 and TRBJ2-2, with 8 bases matching TRBD2. The ends lost 4 bases at V and 0 bases at J; junction bases unmatched: 4. CDR1 is GTSNPN, CDR2 SVGIG, per germline (reference sequence). This CDR3 region has 15 residues. The CDR3 is CAWTGGGTNTGELFF. The CDR3 region has the DNA TGTGCCTGGACGGGCGGGGGGACGAACACCGGGGAGCTGTTTTTT.

This rearrangement joins TRBV19 to TRBJ1-5; D remains unclear. V was trimmed by 6 bases and J by 13 bases, leaving 19 bases between them. There are 13 residues in the CDR3. The germline V gene has CDR1 LNHDA and CDR2 SQIVND (reference sequence). CDR3 protein: CASSRGETGKQHF. The CDR3 coding sequence is TGTGCCAGTAGCAGAGGTGAAACGGGAAAACAGCATTTT. The variable domain in full, completed from reference TRBV19 and TRBJ1-5, reads DGGITQSPKYLFRKEGQNVTLSCEQNLNHDAMYWYRQDPGQGLRLIYYSQIVNDFQKGDIAEGYSVSREKKESFPLTVTSAQKNPTAFYLCASSRGETGKQHFGDGTRLSIL.

The chain links TRBV2 to TRBJ2-1; maybe TRBD2 (5 bases). V lost 6 bases to trimming and J lost 0 bases, with 9 bases between them. The CDR3 has 14 amino acids. Looked up from germline, CDR1 is SNHLY and CDR2 is FYNNEI. This CDR3 is CASSTSVSYNEQFF. The CDR3 DNA follows: TGTGCCAGCAGCACTAGTGTCTCCTACAATGAGCAGTTCTTC.

The chain combines TRBV5-1 with TRBJ1-4; TRBD1 agrees at 9 bases. The CDR3 is 16 amino acids. Germline lookup yields CDR1 SGHRS and CDR2 YFSETQ. J gave up 8 bases and V 4 bases, and 12 bases lay outside the gene matches. CDR3 sequence: CASSPGGTGRREKLFF. The CDR3 DNA is TGCGCCAGCAGCCCGGGGGGGACAGGGAGACGAGAAAAACTGTTTTTT.

The chain uses TRBV5-1 and TRBJ2-7; tentative D call: TRBD1 (6 bases). CDR1 is SGHRS and CDR2 is YFSETQ in the germline V gene. V was clipped by 4 bases and J by 9 bases, with 20 bases between them. The CDR3 has 14 amino acids. The CDR3 loop is CASSLRQAGISQYF. For the CDR3, the DNA is TGCGCCAGCAGCCTTCGACAGGCAGGTATTTCGCAGTACTTC.

The gene calls are TRBV28 and TRBJ1-3; D call uncertain. The germline V gene has CDR1 MDHEN and CDR2 SYDVKM. The length of the CDR3 is 15 residues. V lost 3 bases, J lost 4 bases, and 13 bases lay in between. This chain's CDR3 is CASSFWVRGGNTIYF. The CDR3 nucleotides read TGTGCCAGCAGTTTCTGGGTACGAGGAGGAAACACCATATATTTT.

The gene calls are TRBV30 and TRBJ2-1, with D possibly being TRBD2 (6 bases). The V gene lost 4 bases and the J gene lost 4 bases, with 11 bases spanning the gap. There are 13 residues in the CDR3. Germline CDR1 is GTSNPN and CDR2 is SVGIG (reference sequence). CDR3 amino acids: CAWTRGRYNEQFF. The DNA for the CDR3 is TGTGCCTGGACTCGGGGGAGGTACAATGAGCAGTTCTTC.

The chain carries TRBV18 and TRBJ1-2; TRBD1 matches 7 bases. Germline V gives CDR1 KGHSH, CDR2 LQKENI. The CDR3 length is 14 residues. J was trimmed by 4 bases and V by 2 bases; bases with no gene match: 4. The chain's CDR3 is CASSPNRGRYGYTF. As DNA, the CDR3 is TGTGCCAGCTCACCAAACAGGGGCCGCTATGGCTACACCTTC.

V usage is TRBV4-3 and J usage is TRBJ2-3; 9 nucleotides agree with TRBD1. The CDR3 has 14 residues. Germline CDR1 is LGHNA and CDR2 is YSLEER. V dropped 4 bases and J dropped 6; count of bases not matched to a gene: 5. The CDR3 nucleotides are TGCGCCAGCAGCCTGGACAGGGGTCGGGATACGCAGTATTTT. Translating gives CASSLDRGRDTQYF.

There are a few counts of this clone. The CDR3 protein is CASSDSYRSNQPQHF. DNA of the CDR3: TGTGCCAGCAGCGATTCATACAGGAGCAATCAGCCCCAGCATTTT. The gene calls are TRBV9 and TRBJ1-5; D is perhaps TRBD1 (5 bases). This CDR3 contains 15 residues. The V gene's germline CDR1 is SGDLS and CDR2 YYNGEE. Trimming removed 3 bases from V and 1 base from J, with 11 bases in between.

CDR3 sequence reads: CASSFSGGSSGQFF. The CDR3, as DNA: TGTGCCAGCAGCTTCAGCGGGGGGAGCTCTGGGCAGTTCTTC. This chain uses TRBV11-3 with TRBJ2-1; 9 bases line up with TRBD2. The CDR3 covers 14 residues. The V gene end was trimmed by 3 bases and the J gene end by 12 bases; junction bases not matched to a gene: 9. From germline, CDR1 is SGHNT and CDR2 YENEEA. Variable domain in full (rest from reference TRBV11-3 and TRBJ2-1): EAGVVQSPRYKIIEKKQPVAFWCNPISGHNTLYWYLQNLGQGPELLIRYENEEAVDDSQLPKDRFSAERLKGVDSTLKIQPAELGDSAVYLCASSFSGGSSGQFFGPGTRLTVL.

This sequence joins TRBV6-5 and TRBJ2-7; TRBD1 matches at 7 bases. Germline V CDR1 and CDR2: MNHEY, SVGAGI. After removal of 0 bases from V and 7 bases from J, the junction contained 9 bases not matched to a gene. This CDR3 spans 15 amino acids. For the CDR3, the DNA is TGTGCCAGCAGTTACTCGATCCGCAGGGGGAAGGAGCAGTACTTC. Protein product: CASSYSIRRGKEQYF.

The rearrangement joins TRBV6-6 to TRBJ2-7; D remains ambiguous. This CDR3 has 14 amino acids. Germline CDR1 is MNHNY and CDR2 is SVGAGI (reference sequence). Trimming took off 5 bases at V and 3 bases at J, with 14 bases between the two ends. The DNA for the CDR3 is TGTGCCAGCAGTAAAGAGCCCCGGGTCTACGAGCAGTACTTC. Its translation: CASSKEPRVYEQYF.

The chain carries TRBV30 and TRBJ1-1; unclear D gene. Trimming removed 6 bases from V and 4 bases from J, with 27 bases in between. There are 17 residues in the CDR3. Germline lookup yields CDR1 GTSNPN and CDR2 SVGIG (reference sequence). The CDR3 loop reads CACQSPIWLSGGTEAFF. CDR3 in DNA: TGTGCCTGCCAATCACCGATTTGGCTCTCAGGAGGCACTGAAGCTTTCTTT.